These T cell receptor beta chains were read from a single sample in a study of blood T cell repertoires in COVID-19. Libraries were prepared by immunoSEQ multiplex PCR; TCRdb keeps only in-frame clonotypes and omits some of them. The sample gives around 190,000 clones, 84% of which show up once; roughly 3.1% is in the top ten. Material: PBMCs or T cells enriched from blood (not recorded which). The receptors stem from a woman in her twenties or thirties who had been exposed to COVID-19. The CDR3 runs from the conserved cysteine through the conserved F or W. The order of the fields is V gene, CDR3 protein.

TRBV7-8,CASSDRQLYGYTF
TRBV12-3/TRBV12-4,CASSFTADTQYF
TRBV7-8,CASSLDAPGGSSGANVLTF
TRBV19,CASSIQDRLEAFF
TRBV6-5,CASSSLQGAFGYTF
TRBV2,CASSEGVGSRDEQYF
TRBV12-5,CASGSGTGNHASYEQYF
TRBV18,CASSPVTSAEETQYF
TRBV3-1/TRBV3-2,CASSQVANEQYF
TRBV19,CASSPLPRDTEAFF
TRBV3-1/TRBV3-2,CASSQGATLVFPYEQYF
TRBV2,CASSEDRLNEKLFF
TRBV5-6,CASSLGRADEQFF
TRBV5-1,CASNLVLAEGETQYF
TRBV2,CASRDSVNEQFF
TRBV3-1/TRBV3-2,CASSQGDRGRAYEQYF
TRBV25-1,CASSVLGAGNTGELFF
TRBV9,CASSTGQVSGNTIYF
TRBV30,CAWTSGSFNSPLHF
TRBV5-1,CASSLTGQGVSYEQYF
TRBV9,CASSATGTENTEAFF
TRBV7-2,CASSWILGEQFF